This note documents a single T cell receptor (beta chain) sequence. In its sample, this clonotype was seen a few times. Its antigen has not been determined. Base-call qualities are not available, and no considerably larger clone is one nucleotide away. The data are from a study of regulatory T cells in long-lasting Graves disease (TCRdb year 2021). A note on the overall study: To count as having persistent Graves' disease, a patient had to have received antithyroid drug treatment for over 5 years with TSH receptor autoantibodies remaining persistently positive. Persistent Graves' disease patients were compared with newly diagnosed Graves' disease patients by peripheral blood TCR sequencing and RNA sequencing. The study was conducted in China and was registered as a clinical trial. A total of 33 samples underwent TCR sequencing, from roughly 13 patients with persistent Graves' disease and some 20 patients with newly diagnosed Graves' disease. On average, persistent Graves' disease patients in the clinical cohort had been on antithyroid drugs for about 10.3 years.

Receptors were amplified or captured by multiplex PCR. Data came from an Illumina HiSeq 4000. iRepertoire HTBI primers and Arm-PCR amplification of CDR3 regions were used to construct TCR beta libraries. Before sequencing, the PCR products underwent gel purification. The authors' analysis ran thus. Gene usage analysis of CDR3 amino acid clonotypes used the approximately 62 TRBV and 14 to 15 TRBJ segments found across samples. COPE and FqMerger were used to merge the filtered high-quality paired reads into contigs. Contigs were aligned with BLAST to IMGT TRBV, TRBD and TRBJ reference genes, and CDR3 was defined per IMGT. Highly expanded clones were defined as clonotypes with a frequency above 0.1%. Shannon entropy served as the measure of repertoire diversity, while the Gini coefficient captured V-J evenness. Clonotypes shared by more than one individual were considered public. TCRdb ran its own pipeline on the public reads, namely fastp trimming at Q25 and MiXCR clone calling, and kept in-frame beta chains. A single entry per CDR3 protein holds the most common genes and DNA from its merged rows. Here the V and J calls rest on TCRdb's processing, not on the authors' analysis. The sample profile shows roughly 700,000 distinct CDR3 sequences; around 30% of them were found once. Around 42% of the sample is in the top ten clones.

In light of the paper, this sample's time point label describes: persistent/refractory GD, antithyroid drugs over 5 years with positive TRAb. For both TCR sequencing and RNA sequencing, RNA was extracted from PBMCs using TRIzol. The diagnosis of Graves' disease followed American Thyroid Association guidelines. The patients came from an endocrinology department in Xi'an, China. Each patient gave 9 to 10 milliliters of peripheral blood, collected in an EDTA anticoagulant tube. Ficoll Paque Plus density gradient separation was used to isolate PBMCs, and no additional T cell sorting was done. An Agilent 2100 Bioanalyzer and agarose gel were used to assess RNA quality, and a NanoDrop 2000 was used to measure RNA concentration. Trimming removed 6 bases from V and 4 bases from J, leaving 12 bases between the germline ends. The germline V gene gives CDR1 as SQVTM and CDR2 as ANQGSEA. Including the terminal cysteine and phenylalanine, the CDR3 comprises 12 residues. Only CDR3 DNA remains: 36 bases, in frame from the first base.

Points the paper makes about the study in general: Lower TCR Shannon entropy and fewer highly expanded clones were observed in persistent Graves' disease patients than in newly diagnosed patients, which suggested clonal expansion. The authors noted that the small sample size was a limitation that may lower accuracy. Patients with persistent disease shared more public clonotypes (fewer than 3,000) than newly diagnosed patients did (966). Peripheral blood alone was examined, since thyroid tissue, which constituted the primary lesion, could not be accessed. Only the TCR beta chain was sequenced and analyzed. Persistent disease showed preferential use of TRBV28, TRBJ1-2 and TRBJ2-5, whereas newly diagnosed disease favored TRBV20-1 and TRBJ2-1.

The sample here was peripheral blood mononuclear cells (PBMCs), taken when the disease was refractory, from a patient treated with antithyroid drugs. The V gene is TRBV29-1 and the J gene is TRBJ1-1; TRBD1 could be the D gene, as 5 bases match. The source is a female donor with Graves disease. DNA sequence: TGCAGCGTGGACATAATGGGCACTGAAGCTTTCTTT. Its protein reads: CSVDIMGTEAFF.